The 7 T cell receptor beta chains presented below share a single source sample, sequenced in a study of T cell repertoires in cytomegalovirus infection. Via MiXCR, TCRdb re-called the reads, giving one row per CDR3 protein. The sample carries a few hundred thousand distinct CDR3 sequences, 17% recorded once. Sequenced input: CD8+ T cells from PBMCs. Source of these receptors: a human donor in good health (CMV status not recorded). Some clones in this sample may be carry-over from other donors' samples.

This clonotype was found once. This sequence joins TRBV5-1 and TRBJ1-2, with 9 bases identical to TRBD1. Trimming at V came to 4 bases and at J to 0 bases, leaving 10 bases not matched to a gene. There are 17 residues in the CDR3. Germline values: CDR1 SGHRS, CDR2 YFSETQ. CDR3 nucleotides: TGCGCCAGCAGCCCGTCCTGGACAGGGGACCCTAACTATGGCTACACCTTC. Its translation is CASSPSWTGDPNYGYTF.

This sequence joins TRBV5-8 and TRBJ1-1; D call uncertain. Looked up from germline, CDR1 is SGHTS and CDR2 is YDEGEE. CDR3 size: 18 residues. Trimming shortened V by 0 bases and J by 1 base, and 19 bases separated the two germline ends. The CDR3 reads CASSLAGGFSGPNTEAFF. CDR3 in DNA: TGTGCCAGCAGCTTGGCGGGTGGTTTTTCGGGTCCGAACACTGAAGCTTTCTTT.

This clonotype was counted many times. This rearrangement joins TRBV7-9 to TRBJ2-7; 7 bases align to TRBD2. The CDR3 runs 15 residues. The ends lost 5 bases at V and 5 bases at J; junction bases unmatched: 12. From germline, CDR1 is SEHNR and CDR2 FQNEAQ (reference sequence). The CDR3 region has the DNA TGTGCCAGCAGCCAGAACCGGGACTACCGAAACGAGCAGTACTTC. Translating it yields CASSQNRDYRNEQYF.

In this sample, this clonotype turned up a few times. CDR3 sequence: CASSLDGDIGTNQPQHF. CDR3 bases: TGTGCCAGCAGCTTAGATGGCGACATCGGAACTAATCAGCCCCAGCATTTT. The chain recombines TRBV11-2 with TRBJ1-5; no clear D gene. The CDR3 runs 17 residues. CDR1 is SGHAT and CDR2 is FQNNGV in the germline V gene. V lost 0 bases and J lost 4, with 16 bases in between.

This clonotype was found many times. The rearrangement uses TRBV12-3 or TRBV12-4 and TRBJ2-5; D gene ambiguous. V lost 7 bases, J lost 3 bases, and 12 bases lay in between. The CDR3 contains 13 residues. The CDR3 DNA reads as TGTGCCAGCACCGCAACCTCGAAAGAGACCCAGTACTTC. Its protein product is CASTATSKETQYF.

This clonotype was seen many times. This chain links TRBV7-9 with TRBJ2-3; 9 nucleotides line up with TRBD1. J lost 0 bases, V lost 8 bases, and 9 bases had no gene match. This CDR3 is 16 amino acids long. Germline V CDR1 and CDR2: SEHNR, FQNEAQ (reference sequence). The CDR3 region has the DNA TGTGCCAGCGGGGGACAGGGACCTTCTAGCACAGATACGCAGTATTTT. Translation: CASGGQGPSSTDTQYF.

This clonotype was counted at least ten times. V and J are TRBV7-9 and TRBJ2-1; TRBD2 agrees at 11 bases. The CDR3 spans 15 residues. V gave up 5 bases and J gave up 8 bases; unmatched junction bases: 8. Germline V gives CDR1 SEHNR, CDR2 FQNEAQ (reference sequence). CDR3 sequence: CASSLLTSGAHEQFF. CDR3 sequence (DNA): TGTGCCAGCAGCCTGCTGACTAGCGGGGCTCATGAGCAGTTCTTC.